This T cell receptor (beta chain) came from a study of T cell responses to AZD1222 COVID-19 vaccine. Remarks on this clone: Its cognate antigen is unknown.

General study points: Possibly, clonal diversity was underestimated; donors were largely white British and included more females. Of the AZD1222 recipients, only 5 or 6 were seropositive at baseline. Nearly half of spike-specific TCRs reportedly target variant regions that are unmutated in the B.1.351 and B.1.1.7 variants. Scientists sampled the repertoires only once the peak T cell response had passed.

CDR1 and CDR2 from the germline V gene are SGHRS and YFSETQ. V was cut by 0 bases and J by 0 bases, with 10 bases left in between. This CDR3 region has 15 residues. Libraries were prepared by immunoSEQ multiplex PCR; TCRdb keeps only in-frame clonotypes and omits some of them. Here the sample spans roughly 200,000 clones, roughly 91% being singletons. V usage is TRBV5-1 and J usage is TRBJ2-7; a weak D match, TRBD2 (6 bases). Specimen: peripheral blood, collected on day 0 of MenACWY control vaccination. This TCR derives from an adult in good health. The CDR3 bases are TGCGCCAGCAGCTTGGGTCCCGGGAGCTCCTACGAGCAGTACTTC. This translates into CASSLGPGSSYEQYF.